This T cell receptor beta chain was identified in a study of T cells in Graves' hyperthyroidism and ophthalmopathy. General study points: Among thyroid clonotypes expanded above 0.001, most also appeared in blood.

Out of around 10 ml of fresh peripheral blood came the PBMCs. Amplified regions were TCR beta CDR3 sequences from RNA transcripts. The TCR CDR3 first-round RT-PCR relied on the HTBI primer set. TCRdb re-called the multiplex PCR reads with MiXCR, one entry per CDR3 protein. The sample yields around 400,000 distinct CDR3 sequences, 20% to 30% seen once. This clonotype occurred many times. The antigen is unknown. Germline CDR1 SGHTA, CDR2 FQGTGA. The ends lost 3 bases at V and 5 bases at J; junction bases unmatched: 5. The CDR3 is 15 amino acids. The sequence was obtained from a man in his forties or fifties with Graves' hyperthyroidism. What was sequenced was blood. This chain joins TRBV7-3 and TRBJ2-5; TRBD2 aligns across 11 bases. This chain's CDR3 is CASSFGTSGQETQYF. CDR3 coding DNA: TGTGCCAGCAGCTTCGGGACTAGCGGACAGGAGACCCAGTACTTC.